This T cell receptor (beta chain) emerged from a study of cytomegalovirus exposure and HLA in healthy donors. In the PCR, 60 Vbeta and 13 Jbeta primers were used. Clones were read by immunoSEQ multiplex PCR, and TCRdb kept only the in-frame ones, dropping some. The top ten hold less than 0.35% of the sample, which has about 200,000 clones, approximately 86% seen once. General study points: Cytomegalovirus-associated TCR beta chains were listed, numbering 164. Later analysis suggested most CMV-associated TCR beta chains were HLA-restricted. One later analysis reportedly identified an Asian-associated ancestry cluster that showed fewer N-insertions than the roughly 600-donor mean. As a later analysis showed, a missense DCLRE1C variant was linked to trimming of TCR beta V- and J-genes.

Note on this clone: Its antigen is undetermined.

CDR1 is MNHNS, CDR2 SASEGT, per germline. V shed 4 bases and J 0 bases; nucleotides not matched to a gene: 3. This CDR3 is built from 16 residues. This receptor was obtained from a woman in her twenties or thirties in good health and CMV-seronegative. The sequenced material came from PBMCs. The chain is built from TRBV6-1 and TRBJ2-3; 11 bases agree with TRBD2. DNA of the CDR3: TGTGCCAGCAGTGCCCGGACTAGCGGGAGCACAGATACGCAGTATTTT. This sequence encodes CASSARTSGSTDTQYF.